Below, 18 T cell receptor beta chains from the same sample are listed, as sequenced in a study of T cell clones after liver transplantation. Repertoires were generated with immunoSEQ multiplex PCR, while TCRdb's copy carries only in-frame clones and drops some. The sample lists about 120,000 clones, approximately 90% seen once, with approximately 0.88% in the top ten. The starting material was CD4+ T cells from blood, obtained 12 months after liver transplant. The receptors originated from a human patient who received a liver transplant. The graft donor may have contributed some T cells.

This chain joins TRBV6-6 and TRBJ2-7; TRBD1 agrees at 9 bases. J gave up 3 bases and V 8 bases, and 5 bases lay outside the gene matches. The CDR3 length is 13 residues. CDR1 is MNHNY, CDR2 SVGAGI, per germline (reference sequence). The CDR3 here is CASGDRVGYEQYF. Written as DNA, the CDR3 is TGTGCCAGCGGGGACAGGGTGGGCTACGAGCAGTACTTC.

This clone was detected a few times. The J gene is TRBJ2-7, the V gene TRBV19, with no clear D. Deletions cut 3 bases from V and 3 bases from J, with 12 bases between. The germline V gene encodes CDR1 LNHDA and CDR2 SQIVND (reference sequence). The CDR3 sequence is 14 residues long. CDR3 amino acids: CASSIAGGVYEQYF. The CDR3 bases are TGTGCCAGTAGTATCGCCGGCGGTGTCTACGAGCAGTACTTC.

The chain uses TRBV6-5 and TRBJ1-2, with D possibly TRBD1 on 6 matching bases. Deletions cut 4 bases from V and 6 bases from J, with 18 bases between. This CDR3 region has 15 residues. Germline lookup yields CDR1 MNHEY and CDR2 SVGAGI. This CDR3 reads CASSFITGRADGYTF. The CDR3 DNA reads as TGTGCCAGCAGTTTTATAACAGGGAGGGCGGATGGCTACACCTTC.

This chain uses TRBV19 with TRBJ2-7, with 8 bases fitting TRBD2. This CDR3 comprises 15 residues. J was trimmed by 6 bases and V by 7 bases; bases with no gene match: 14. From germline, CDR1 is LNHDA and CDR2 SQIVND (reference sequence). Here the CDR3 DNA reads TGTGCCAGTAAGGAGGAGGGGACTAGAGAGGGCGAGCAGTACTTC. Encoded protein: CASKEEGTREGEQYF.

This clone has just one count. V is TRBV29-1 and J is TRBJ2-7; 7 bases line up with TRBD1. The ends lost 7 bases at V and 4 bases at J; junction bases unmatched: 7. This CDR3 region has 12 residues. CDR1 and CDR2 (germline): SQVTM, ANQGSEA. CDR3 coding DNA: TGCAGCGAGACAGGGAAAATATACGAGCAGTACTTC. Residues: CSETGKIYEQYF.

The chain carries TRBV2 and TRBJ2-3; 8 bases are a match to TRBD2. Germline V gives CDR1 SNHLY, CDR2 FYNNEI. The CDR3 is 14 amino acids. J lost 3 bases, V lost 8 bases, and 7 bases had no gene match. CDR3 nucleotides: TGTGCCAGCGTAGGGACTAGAGTTACAGATACGCAGTATTTT. It codes for CASVGTRVTDTQYF.

The rearrangement uses TRBV6-5 and TRBJ2-7, with a tentative D call TRBD2 (5 bases). Germline V CDR1 and CDR2: MNHEY, SVGAGI. The V end lost 0 bases, the J end lost 0 bases, and 12 bases lay between the germline ends. The CDR3 loop spans 16 amino acids. The CDR3 sequence is CASSYSARTYSYEQYF. CDR3 nucleotides: TGTGCCAGCAGTTACTCAGCAAGGACTTACTCCTACGAGCAGTACTTC.

This clone was seen only once. The chain couples TRBV2 to TRBJ2-3, with 9 nucleotides matching TRBD1. Germline values: CDR1 SNHLY, CDR2 FYNNEI. V dropped 5 bases and J dropped 4; count of bases not matched to a gene: 7. The CDR3 has 15 residues. CDR3: CASSLTGGEADTQYF. The CDR3 region has the DNA TGTGCCAGCAGTTTAACAGGGGGCGAGGCAGATACGCAGTATTTT.

This clone was counted only a few times. This rearrangement joins TRBV9 to TRBJ2-2, with unresolved D. This CDR3 contains 14 residues. CDR1 is SGDLS and CDR2 is YYNGEE in the germline V gene. Trimming removed 0 bases at V and 3 bases at J, with 6 bases between. For the CDR3, the DNA is TGTGCCAGCAGCGTAGAACCTTACACCGGGGAGCTGTTTTTT. Protein: CASSVEPYTGELFF.

The chain recombines TRBV5-1 with TRBJ2-5, with 8 bases identical to TRBD2. Looked up from germline, CDR1 is SGHRS and CDR2 is YFSETQ. The CDR3 extends over 15 amino acids. The J segment lost 1 base and the V segment lost 4 bases, leaving 6 bases of the junction unmatched. The CDR3 here is CASSLVAGLQETQYF. In nucleotides, the CDR3 is TGCGCCAGCAGCCTCGTAGCGGGGCTCCAAGAGACCCAGTACTTC.

For this clone: Other DNA sequences in this specimen translate into the identical CDR3. The chain carries TRBV5-1 and TRBJ2-3, with D possibly TRBD2 on 6 matching bases. This CDR3 comprises 15 residues. The V and J ends lost 4 bases and 1 base respectively, with 13 bases between them. The V gene's germline CDR1 is SGHRS and CDR2 YFSETQ. The CDR3 DNA follows: TGCGCCAGCAGCAGCAGTAGCGGCGGCACAGATACGCAGTATTTT. This gives the protein CASSSSSGGTDTQYF.

On this clone: The junction shows a germline mismatch at one end, possibly a read error. V and J are TRBV10-3 and TRBJ2-1; 9 bases match TRBD1. CDR3 size: 17 residues. Germline V CDR1 and CDR2: ENHRY, SYGVKD. CDR3 protein: CAISAYPGTGNSNEQFF. The CDR3 region has the DNA TGTGCCATCAGTGCGTACCCCGGGACAGGGAATAGCAATGAACAGTTCTTC.

The chain joins TRBV7-2 to TRBJ2-7; the D is unclear. The CDR3 consists of 12 residues. Germline V gene lookup returns CDR1 SGHTA and CDR2 FQGNSA. The V end lost 5 bases, the J end lost 3 bases, and 8 bases lay between the germline ends. Here the CDR3 DNA reads TGTGCCAGCAGCCTGGGATACTACGAGCAGTACTTC. This sequence encodes CASSLGYYEQYF.

The chain uses TRBV4-1 and TRBJ2-5; perhaps TRBD1 as D (6 bases). Germline V CDR1 and CDR2: MGHRA, YSYEKL. CDR3 length: 17 amino acids. V shed 3 bases and J shed 5 bases, with 22 bases lying between them. CDR3 DNA sequence: TGCGCCAGCAGCCAGGATCGGACAGCTGTATCTTGGGAGACCCAGTACTTC. Translation: CASSQDRTAVSWETQYF.

V gene TRBV4-1 combines with J gene TRBJ2-7; a possible D gene is TRBD2 (6 bases). Between the trimmed V and J ends, which lost 2 bases and 3 bases, there was a span of 23 bases. The CDR3 contains 18 residues. From germline, CDR1 is MGHRA and CDR2 YSYEKL. This CDR3 reads CASSQFSLAEFAYYEQYF. The CDR3 DNA is TGCGCCAGCAGCCAATTTTCCTTAGCGGAGTTCGCCTACTACGAGCAGTACTTC.

The chain is built from TRBV2 and TRBJ2-1; 9 positions agree with TRBD2. Unmatched junction bases numbered 8, after V lost 2 bases and J lost 6 bases. Germline values: CDR1 SNHLY, CDR2 FYNNEI. The CDR3 contains 16 residues. CDR3 residues: CASSEFGAGGLNEQFF. In nucleotides, the CDR3 is TGTGCCAGCAGTGAATTCGGAGCGGGAGGCCTCAATGAGCAGTTCTTC.

This chain links TRBV10-2 with TRBJ2-7; a possible D gene is TRBD2 (6 bases). The germline V gene has CDR1 WSHSY and CDR2 SAAADI. V gave up 2 bases and J gave up 7 bases, with 12 bases separating them. The CDR3 sequence is 13 residues long. In DNA form, the CDR3 reads TGCGCCAGCAGTGAGGACTGGGGAGGAGAGCAGTACTTC. Encoded protein: CASSEDWGGEQYF.

This sequence joins TRBV6-1 and TRBJ2-2, with D maybe TRBD2 (5 bases). This CDR3 is built from 16 residues. The ends were cut back, 4 bases at V and 4 bases at J, with 16 bases in the middle. Germline loops: CDR1 MNHNS, CDR2 SASEGT. CDR3 DNA sequence: TGTGCCAGCAGTGGTGAGGGCTTATCAGGCACCGGGGAGCTGTTTTTT. Amino acid sequence: CASSGEGLSGTGELFF.